This TCR beta chain appears in the sequencing data of a study of blood T cell repertoires in COVID-19. Study context: Sources were T cells, B-cell-depleted T cells, or PBMCs; the material itself was cDNA or gDNA.

Trimming removed 4 bases from V and 3 bases from J; junction bases left unmatched: 16. The CDR3 sequence is 18 residues long. Germline CDR1 and CDR2: MGHRA and YSYEKL. Measured with immunoSEQ multiplex PCR; TCRdb has only the in-frame clones, and not every one. Here the sample spans 150,000 to 200,000 clones, approximately 86% being singletons. V usage is TRBV4-1 and J usage is TRBJ2-7; TRBD2 agrees at 9 bases. This sequence originates from a woman aged 55-70 years who had recovered from COVID-19. The sequenced material came from peripheral blood. CDR3 region: CASSPGEGVRRGGYEQYF. The CDR3 DNA reads as TGCGCCAGCAGCCCTGGCGAGGGAGTAAGGCGGGGGGGCTACGAGCAGTACTTC.